These 19 T cell receptor beta chains came from one sample sequenced in a study of identical twins. TCRdb ran MiXCR on the 5' RACE reads and lists one entry per CDR3 protein. The table records some 570,000 distinct CDR3 sequences, 20% to 25% of them present only once. The same sample was also used in a study of yellow fever vaccine responses in identical twins.

Sequenced: CD4+ T cells sorted from blood. The receptors stem from a woman younger than 30 in good health.

V usage is TRBV4-1 and J usage is TRBJ2-2, with D possibly matching TRBD1 (6 bases). The CDR3 totals 20 residues. Trimming cost V 6 bases and J 3 bases, with 29 bases left between them. The germline V gene has CDR1 MGHRA and CDR2 YSYEKL. The DNA for the CDR3 is TGCGCCAGCAGGCTAAAAGTGGTACCAGGGGAAATGTCGGACACCGGGGAGCTGTTTTTT. Its translation: CASRLKVVPGEMSDTGELFF.

The rearrangement joins TRBV20-1 to TRBJ2-1, with 10 bases that match TRBD2. The length of the CDR3 is 19 residues. Germline values: CDR1 DFQATT, CDR2 SNEGSKA (reference sequence). The V and J ends lost 2 bases and 2 bases, in that order; junction bases with no gene match: 15. The CDR3 spells CSARPRVRTSGNTYNEQFF. The CDR3 DNA reads TGCAGTGCTAGACCCCGGGTGAGAACTAGCGGGAACACCTACAATGAGCAGTTCTTC.

This clonotype appeared a few times. One junction end disagrees with the germline gene, perhaps due to a read error. The chain uses TRBV3-1 and TRBJ2-3; 10 positions agree with TRBD2. CDR1 LGHDT and CDR2 YNNKEL come from the germline V gene (reference sequence). The CDR3 contains 15 residues. The CDR3 region has the DNA TGTGCCAGCAGCCCTCTAGCGGGGGTCACAAATACGCAGTATTTT. Translated, it gives CASSPLAGVTNTQYF.

V and J are TRBV29-1 and TRBJ2-7, with no clear D. Between the trimmed V and J ends, which lost 6 bases and 0 bases, there was a span of 6 bases. Germline lookup yields CDR1 SQVTM and CDR2 ANQGSEA. The CDR3 has 11 amino acids. The CDR3 region has the DNA TGCAGCGTCCTGAGCTCCTACGAGCAGTACTTC. Amino acids: CSVLSSYEQYF.

The chain recombines TRBV20-1 with TRBJ1-1; no clear D. V was pared by 0 bases and J by 1 base, with 12 bases between. The CDR3 extends over 15 amino acids. Per germline, CDR1 DFQATT and CDR2 SNEGSKA (reference sequence). Written as DNA, the CDR3 is TGCAGTGCTAGAGATTGGAGGGAAACGAACACTGAAGCTTTCTTT. Residues: CSARDWRETNTEAFF.

J is TRBJ2-2 and V is TRBV5-1; D is uncertain. V lost 5 bases and J lost 1, with 15 bases in between. The CDR3 has 16 amino acids. The V gene's germline CDR1 is SGHRS and CDR2 YFSETQ. CDR3 nucleotide sequence: TGCGCCAGCAGAGGGCAGACCAGTGGGAACACCGGGGAGCTGTTTTTT. Encoded protein: CASRGQTSGNTGELFF. The full variable domain, its missing parts supplied by reference TRBV5-1 and TRBJ2-2, is KAGVTQTPRYLIKTRGQQVTLSCSPISGHRSVSWYQQTPGQGLQFLFEYFSETQRNKGNFPGRFSGRQFSNSRSEMNVSTLELGDSALYLCASRGQTSGNTGELFFGEGSRLTVL.

This clonotype was recorded a few times. J is TRBJ2-1 and V is TRBV28, with 8 bases that match TRBD2. This CDR3 has 16 amino acids. The junction had 3 bases not matched to a gene; V was cut back by 2 bases and J by 0 bases. Looked up from germline, CDR1 is MDHEN and CDR2 is SYDVKM. This CDR3 reads CASSLRSGSSYNEQFF. In DNA, the CDR3 is TGTGCCAGCAGTTTAAGAAGCGGGAGCTCCTACAATGAGCAGTTCTTC.

V usage is TRBV4-2 and J usage is TRBJ1-1; D not resolved. Trimming cost V 3 bases and J 0 bases, with 14 bases left between them. The germline gives CDR1 LGHNA, CDR2 YNFKEQ. This CDR3 is 16 amino acids long. The CDR3 loop reads CASSQRSPTMNTEAFF. Here the CDR3 DNA reads TGTGCCAGCAGCCAGCGGTCCCCCACGATGAACACTGAAGCTTTCTTT.

This chain connects TRBV6-1 to TRBJ2-1; D is unresolved. The ends were cut back, 6 bases at V and 6 bases at J, with 15 bases in the middle. Germline CDR1 is MNHNS and CDR2 is SASEGT. This CDR3 is built from 14 residues. The CDR3 region has the DNA TGTGCCAGCAGCCACACCAGGAATGGCAATGAGCAGTTCTTC. Protein: CASSHTRNGNEQFF.

This clonotype was seen more than once but under ten times. The chain has TRBV20-1 and TRBJ2-1, with 8 bases aligning to TRBD2. Germline trimming cut 5 bases from V and 0 bases from J; bases unmatched to any gene: 12. The germline V gene encodes CDR1 DFQATT and CDR2 SNEGSKA (reference sequence). This CDR3 spans 17 amino acids. The CDR3 reads CSAGPLAGTSSYNEQFF. In DNA, the CDR3 is TGCAGTGCTGGCCCCCTAGCGGGCACGAGCTCCTACAATGAGCAGTTCTTC.

This clonotype was detected many times. Compared with germline, one end of the junction differs, possibly owing to a read error. The genes are TRBV5-1 and TRBJ2-3; D ambiguous. CDR1 and CDR2 (germline): SGHRS, YFSETQ. The length of the CDR3 is 15 residues. CDR3 coding DNA: TGTGCCAGCAGCTTAGTGGGTGGTAGCACAGATACGCAGTATTTT. Translation gives CASSLVGGSTDTQYF.

V and J are TRBV5-1 and TRBJ1-1; TRBD1 matches 7 bases. Germline lookup yields CDR1 SGHRS and CDR2 YFSETQ. The V and J ends lost 7 bases and 1 base, in that order; junction bases with no gene match: 4. This CDR3 has 13 amino acids. The CDR3 nucleotides are TGCGCCAGCGCAGGGGGGTGGAACACTGAAGCTTTCTTT. It encodes CASAGGWNTEAFF.

V gene TRBV7-2 combines with J gene TRBJ2-1; D is undetermined. Between the trimmed V and J ends, which lost 5 bases and 9 bases, there was a span of 11 bases. Per the germline V gene, CDR1 is SGHTA and CDR2 is FQGNSA. CDR3 length equals 12 residues. This CDR3 reads CASSPPVPEQFF. The CDR3 DNA reads TGTGCCAGCAGCCCCCCGGTACCTGAGCAGTTCTTC.

The chain combines TRBV2 with TRBJ2-5, with 9 bases identical to TRBD1. The CDR3 has 13 amino acids. Germline-derived CDR1 and CDR2 are SNHLY and FYNNEI. Trimming at V came to 10 bases and at J to 6 bases, leaving 9 bases not matched to a gene. CDR3 sequence: CATTGQGAKTQYF. In DNA, the CDR3 is TGTGCCACGACGGGACAGGGCGCGAAGACCCAGTACTTC. Using reference TRBV2 and TRBJ2-5 for the parts outside the CDR3, the full variable domain is EPEVTQTPSHQVTQMGQEVILRCVPISNHLYFYWYRQILGQKVEFLVSFYNNEISEKSEIFDDQFSVERPDGSNFTLKIRSTKLEDSAMYFCATTGQGAKTQYFGPGTRLLVL.

The chain employs TRBV24-1 and TRBJ2-2, with 7 positions matching TRBD1. This CDR3 contains 17 residues. The V gene end was trimmed by 4 bases and the J gene end by 2 bases; junction bases not matched to a gene: 9. The germline gives CDR1 KGHDR, CDR2 SFDVKD. CDR3 DNA sequence: TGTGCCACCAGTGACCAGGCCGGGACAGCTAACACCGGGGAGCTGTTTTTT. It encodes CATSDQAGTANTGELFF.

This clonotype was detected a few times. The J gene is TRBJ2-7, the V gene TRBV14; possible D gene TRBD2, 5 bases. The CDR3 length is 19 residues. Germline values: CDR1 SGHDN, CDR2 FVKESK. Trimming took 1 base from V and 4 from J, leaving 26 bases between them. The CDR3 DNA follows: TGTGCCAGCAGCCAAGGCGGTGGGTCTGGCATAATGAGGGAGTACGAGCAGTACTTC. It encodes CASSQGGGSGIMREYEQYF.

The CDR3 sequence: CASSVGTGADTQYF. The CDR3 DNA reads as TGTGCCAGCAGTGTAGGTACGGGGGCAGATACGCAGTATTTT. The rearrangement uses TRBV12-3 or TRBV12-4 and TRBJ2-3; perhaps TRBD2 as D (6 bases). The CDR3 extends over 14 amino acids. The germline V and J ends were trimmed by 5 bases and 4 bases, with 13 bases remaining between them.

This rearrangement joins TRBV10-3 to TRBJ2-7, with 9 bases aligning to TRBD1. CDR3 length: 12 amino acids. CDR1 ENHRY and CDR2 SYGVKD come from the germline V gene. This CDR3 is CATRGTGSRWNV. The CDR3 region has the DNA TGTGCCACGCGGGGGACAGGGTCTCGATGGAACGTC.

The gene calls are TRBV6-5 and TRBJ2-7, with D perhaps being TRBD1 or TRBD2 (5 bases each). Germline V gene sequence: CDR1 MNHEY, CDR2 SVGAGI. V lost 5 bases to trimming and J lost 9 bases, with 14 bases between them. The CDR3 spans 12 residues. CDR3 amino acids: CASSDIRDGQYF. The CDR3 DNA is TGTGCCAGCAGTGACATCCGGGACGGGCAGTACTTC.